The rows below give T cell receptor beta chains drawn from one sample of a study of blood T cells in healthy people across ages. TCRdb ran MiXCR on the 5' RACE reads and lists one entry per CDR3 protein. The repertoire holds 700,000 to 1,000,000 distinct CDR3 sequences, with approximately 48% as singletons. The material sequenced was blood. The receptors shown here come from a man aged 55 to 70 in good health. Each CDR3 is given with its conserved first and last residue. A D gene is named only where the DNA matches it firmly. Expanded clones are given a class, and other clones once, few, many or no size at all.

d_call | j_call | clone_size | v_call | cdr3_nt | cdr3_aa
TRBD2 | TRBJ2-5 | few | TRBV3-1 | TGTGCCAGCAGCCAACGCGGGGGTGCAGGGCAGTACTTC | CASSQRGGAGQYF
. | TRBJ1-2 | . | TRBV6-6 | TGTGCCAGCAGTTTCGGTAACCAGGCTTTCTATGGCTACACCTTC | CASSFGNQAFYGYTF
TRBD1 | TRBJ1-2 | . | TRBV2 | TGTGCCAGCAGTGAATTTTGGGTCGGACAGGGGAAGAGGTATGGCTACACCTTC | CASSEFWVGQGKRYGYTF
TRBD2 | TRBJ2-7 | . | TRBV29-1 | TGCAGCGTTGACGCGGTAGCGGGGGGGCTCAATGAGCAGTACTTC | CSVDAVAGGLNEQYF
. | TRBJ2-1 | . | TRBV7-2 | TGTGCCAGCAGCTTAGCGGGGGCGAACAATGAGCAGTTCTTC | CASSLAGANNEQFF
. | TRBJ2-7 | . | TRBV28 | TGTGCCAGCAGTTACGAACTCGGCGAGCAGTACTTC | CASSYELGEQYF
. | TRBJ2-1 | . | TRBV4-1 | TGCGCCAGCAGCCCTCCGGGGCAGGGCAGCATCTACAATGAGCAGTTCTTC | CASSPPGQGSIYNEQFF
. | TRBJ2-5 | few | TRBV5-5 | TGTGCCAGCAGCTTCGGCTTTGAGAGGGAGACCCAGTACTTC | CASSFGFERETQYF
TRBD1 | TRBJ1-2 | . | TRBV5-6 | TGTGCCAGCAGCAGCGCCGGGACAGCCTATGGCTACACCTTC | CASSSAGTAYGYTF
TRBD2 | TRBJ2-7 | . | TRBV7-6 | TGCGCCAGCAGCTTAGCTAATAGCGGGGGGGCCTACGAGCAGTACTTC | CASSLANSGGAYEQYF
. | TRBJ2-1 | . | TRBV27 | TGTGCCAGCAGTTTACCAGGGGTCGAATACAATGAGCAGTTCTTC | CASSLPGVEYNEQFF
. | TRBJ2-1 | . | TRBV5-1 | TGCGCCAGCAGCTTGGACTTCAATGAGCAGTTCTTC | CASSLDFNEQFF
. | TRBJ2-4 | . | TRBV21-1 | TGTGCCAGCAGTCCAGCAGGGAATGCCAAAAACATTCAGTACTTC | CASSPAGNAKNIQYF
TRBD2 | TRBJ2-1 | . | TRBV9 | TGTGCAAGCAGCGTAGGGACTAGCGTAGGAGAGACCCAGTTCTTC | CASSVGTSVGETQFF
. | TRBJ1-2 | few | TRBV6-6 | TGTGCCAGCAGTCCGACAGGCGCCGAGGGGGATGGCTACACCTTC | CASSPTGAEGDGYTF
TRBD2 | TRBJ2-7 | many | TRBV12-3/TRBV12-4 | TGTGCCAGCAGTCCCCGTTCTAGCGGGGGGGCCTACGAGCAGTACTTC | CASSPRSSGGAYEQYF
TRBD2 | TRBJ2-1 | . | TRBV12-3/TRBV12-4 | TGTGCCAGCAGACATAGCGGGGGCAGCTTAGACAATGAGCAGTTCTTC | CASRHSGGSLDNEQFF
. | TRBJ2-3 | once | TRBV5-1 | TGCGCCAGCAGCTTGGTCGAGGGGGGGAACACGCAGTATTTT | CASSLVEGGNTQYF
. | TRBJ2-5 | . | TRBV7-9 | TGTGCCAGCAGCCTCGTAACCCCGGGGGAGACCCAGTACTTC | CASSLVTPGETQYF
. | TRBJ1-6 | . | TRBV4-3 | TGCGCCAGCAGCCAAGATCTGGGGAGTAATTCACCCCTCCACTTT | CASSQDLGSNSPLHF
TRBD1 | TRBJ1-6 | . | TRBV20-1 | TGCAGTGCCTCACGGACAGGGCTCAATTCACCCCTCCACTTT | CSASRTGLNSPLHF
. | TRBJ1-2 | few | TRBV7-2 | TGTGCCAGCAGCTTAGTTCGTGGGAGTGACTATGGCTACACCTTC | CASSLVRGSDYGYTF
. | TRBJ2-1 | . | TRBV2 | TGTGCCAGCAGTTGGGCGAATGAGCAGTTCTTC | CASSWANEQFF
TRBD1 | TRBJ2-1 | few | TRBV29-1 | TGCAGCGTTGGTGGGACAGGGGGCTGGAATGAGCAGTTCTTC | CSVGGTGGWNEQFF